The clone carrying this TCR beta chain was counted ten times or more. Antigen unknown. The sample originates from a study of T cells in Graves' hyperthyroidism and ophthalmopathy. Study conclusions and caveats: Expanded thyroid clonotypes (above 0.001) were mostly also found in blood. A model of 13 V-J pairs discriminated ophthalmopathy from stable hyperthyroidism. A median around 5.9 months before onset, the model predicted ophthalmopathy.

TCR beta CDR3 sequences were amplified from RNA transcripts. TCR CDR3 regions were first amplified by RT-PCR with HTBI primers. TCRdb re-analysed the multiplex PCR reads in MiXCR, keeping a single row per CDR3 protein. The top ten clones hold about a quarter of a sample with hundreds of thousands of distinct CDR3 sequences, less than 30% of them seen once. The CDR3 totals 14 residues. With 2 bases removed from V and 1 base from J, the gap between germline ends came to 9 bases. Germline CDR1 is SGDLS and CDR2 is YYNGEE. The clonotype was recovered from a middle-aged man with Graves' hyperthyroidism that later progressed to Graves' ophthalmopathy. Sample: blood. J is TRBJ1-1 and V is TRBV9, with D unclear. CDR3 sequence (DNA): TGTGCCAGCAGCGTTCCGGAATCGAACACTGAAGCTTTCTTT. It translates to CASSVPESNTEAFF.